This TCR beta chain is drawn from a study of CD8+ T cells in alopecia areata (dated by TCRdb to the late 2010s). As for the study more broadly: Treated patients were enrolled in an open-label pilot trial of oral tofacitinib, 5 to 10 mg twice daily, for moderate-to-severe alopecia areata. Patients received tofacitinib for 6 to 18 months and were then followed off drug for 6 months to check for delayed response and recurrence. The SALT score, which quantifies the percentage of affected scalp surface area, was used to measure disease severity in treated patients. To study T cell clonal expansion in alopecia areata, the researchers applied high-throughput TCRbeta sequencing to both the C3H/HeJ mouse model and human patients. In humans, TCRbeta sequencing was performed on scalp tissue and on sorted CD4+ and CD8+ peripheral blood T cells from healthy controls and from patients with patchy or totalis/universalis alopecia areata. Biopsies were taken from tofacitinib-treated patients at baseline and at 4 and 24 weeks of treatment, and a later scalp biopsy was taken in several of the tofacitinib-treated patients. Scalp clonality was compared among normal scalp (n=4), patchy alopecia areata scalp (n=8), and alopecia totalis/universalis scalp (n=8). The RNA source kit depended on sample type: the PAXgene miRNA kit for fixed scalp, the miRNeasy kit for PBMCs, and the RNeasy kit for mouse skin. TCRbeta CDR3 regions were amplified by immunoSEQ multiplex PCR with 35 Vbeta forward and 13 Jbeta reverse primers.

Beyond this particular receptor, the publication reports: Unlike mouse skin, which is dominated by gammadelta T cells, normal human skin has resident alphabeta T cells that are also sequenced, and this complicates analysis of the scalp TCR repertoire. Many expanded lesional clones were found to persist in scalp and blood during tofacitinib treatment, and relapse after treatment cessation may be partly explained by this persistence. Compared with normal scalp, lesional scalp, particularly in alopecia totalis/universalis, had higher clonality and more expanded CD8+ clones, which suggests antigenic drive. With tofacitinib, both scalp clonality and the number of expanded CD8+ clones among the top 100 scalp clones went down significantly. TCR sequences shared between patients were less clear than in mice, possibly partly because of HLA diversity in the patient population. Because the treated cohort was small and had only one nonresponder, larger studies are needed to examine links between baseline CD8+ expansion and response.

The protocol used for the library was the immunoSEQ multiplex PCR assay. To provide template for TCR sequencing, every sample had RNA extracted and reverse transcribed into cDNA. SuperScript III was used to make first-strand cDNA, primed with a 2:1 mix of oligo-dT and random hexamers. Amplification bias was assessed with a synthetic immune receptor repertoire, and residual bias was removed computationally. The paper's processing steps were these. Raw reads were preprocessed to remove errors, and CDR3 was defined according to IMGT conventions as the region from the conserved cysteine to phenylalanine. Clonality was computed by normalizing Shannon entropy by log2 of the number of productive unique TCRs and subtracting the result from 1. CD4 or CD8 identity of scalp clones was inferred by cross-referencing scalp TCRbeta sequences with sorted blood CD4 and CD8 repertoires. The source is immuneACCESS, and TCRdb retained only in-frame sequences with V and J called. Part of the clones is not carried over; for the studies checked, unresolved V genes explain less than half of this, and the remainder is unexplained. The DNA was the basis for D and trimming; V, J and clone size are from that table. For this sample the table gives 90,000 to 120,000 clones, of which 84% were detected only once. Jointly, the top ten make up roughly a quarter of the sample.

Regarding this clone: The specificity of this receptor is unknown. No much larger clonotype is one base removed from it; base qualities were not supplied.

V loses 10 bases at its end and J loses 3 bases; junction bases beyond the gene matches: 7. CDR1 and CDR2 are read off the germline V gene as ENHRY and SYGVKD. Its CDR3 holds 14 amino acids, cysteine through phenylalanine. CDR3 DNA only is kept here, 42 bases in frame from base 1. This specimen's time point label, per the study, means: roughly 24 weeks on oral tofacitinib. What this sample's treatment or condition label stands for: oral pan-JAK inhibitor, 5-10 mg twice daily. Lesional scalp punch biopsies and peripheral blood were collected from alopecia areata patients. After PBMCs were isolated by density centrifugation and stained for CD3, CD4 and CD8, a FACSAria was used to sort CD4+ and CD8+ T cells.

The sample in question was CD8+ T cells sorted from blood, obtained at week 24, from a patient treated with tofacitinib. The chain joins TRBV10-3 to TRBJ2-5; 11 nucleotides in the junction match TRBD2. This receptor was obtained from a human donor with alopecia areata. The CDR3 reads CATTGTSGEETQYF. The nucleotide sequence is TGTGCCACCACTGGGACTAGCGGTGAAGAGACCCAGTACTTC.